The entry below describes one T cell receptor beta chain. The sample is drawn from a study of blood T cell repertoires in COVID-19. Study in general: T cells, B-cell-depleted T cells, or PBMCs provided the cDNA or gDNA that served as material.

Germline CDR1 and CDR2: ENHRY and SYGVKD. CDR3 length: 16 amino acids. V was cut by 7 bases and J by 4 bases, with 20 bases left in between. The method was immunoSEQ multiplex PCR; TCRdb's version includes in-frame clones alone and lacks a portion of them. The sample includes fewer than 90,000 clones, approximately 88% of them seen just once. The J gene is TRBJ1-3, the V gene TRBV10-3; D remains ambiguous. Sample: peripheral blood. The origin of this receptor is a human donor in a cohort sampled during active COVID-19. CDR3 sequence reads: CAITASGGFDGNTIYF. CDR3 DNA: TGTGCCATCACCGCTTCGGGTGGTTTTGACGGAAACACCATATATTTT.